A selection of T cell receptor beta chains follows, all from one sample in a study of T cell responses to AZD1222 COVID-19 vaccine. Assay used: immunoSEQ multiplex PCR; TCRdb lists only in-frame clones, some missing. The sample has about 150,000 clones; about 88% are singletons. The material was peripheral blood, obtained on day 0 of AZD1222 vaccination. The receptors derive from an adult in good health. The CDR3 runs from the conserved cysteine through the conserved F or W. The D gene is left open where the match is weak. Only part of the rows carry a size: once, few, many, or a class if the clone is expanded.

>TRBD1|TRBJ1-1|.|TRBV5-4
TGTGCCAGCAGCCCTCAGGGGGGAATCACTGAAGCTTTCTTT
CASSPQGGITEAFF
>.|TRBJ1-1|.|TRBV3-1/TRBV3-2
TGTGCCAGCAGCCAACGGAGGGCCACTGAAGCTTTCTTT
CASSQRRATEAFF
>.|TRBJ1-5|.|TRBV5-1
TGCGCCAGCAGCCCAGGGGCGAATAGCAATCAGCCCCAGCATTTT
CASSPGANSNQPQHF
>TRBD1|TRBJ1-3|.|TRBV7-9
TGTGCCAGCAGCACCTCGACAGGGTTCGATCGTGGAAACACCATATATTTT
CASSTSTGFDRGNTIYF
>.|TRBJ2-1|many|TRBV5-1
TGCGCCAGCAGCTTGCTTAGTGATGAGCAGTTCTTC
CASSLLSDEQFF
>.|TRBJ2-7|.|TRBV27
TGTGCCAGCAGTTACCAATTTATTTTAGGACGAGGTACCTACGAGCAGTACTTC
CASSYQFILGRGTYEQYF
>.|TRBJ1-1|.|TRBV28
TGTGCCAGCAGTTTAGAAAGGGGGAGGGACACTGAAGCTTTCTTT
CASSLERGRDTEAFF
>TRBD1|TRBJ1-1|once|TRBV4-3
TGCGCCAGCAGCCACCGAACCTGGGACAGAGGGTTTAGTTGGGACACTGAAGCTTTCTTT
CASSHRTWDRGFSWDTEAFF
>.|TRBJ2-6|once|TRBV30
TGTGCCTCCCTATGGTCTGGGGCCAACGTCCTGACTTTC
CASLWSGANVLTF
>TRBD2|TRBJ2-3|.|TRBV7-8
TGTGCCAGCAGCCCCCGGACTAGAGGGAGCACAGATACGCAGTATTTT
CASSPRTRGSTDTQYF
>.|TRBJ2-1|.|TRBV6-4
TGTGCCAGCAGTGCCACAGGCAATTCGTACAATGAGCAGTTCTTC
CASSATGNSYNEQFF
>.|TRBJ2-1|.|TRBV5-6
TGTGCCAGCAGCTTGGTCGACGTTTTAAATGAGCAGTTCTTC
CASSLVDVLNEQFF
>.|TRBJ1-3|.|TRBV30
TGTGCCTGGAGTTTCGGCAGGCTCTCTGGAAACACCATATATTTT
CAWSFGRLSGNTIYF
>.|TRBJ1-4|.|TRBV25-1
TGTGCCAGCAGTGAATTTGGGATCGCTAATGAAAAACTGTTTTTT
CASSEFGIANEKLFF
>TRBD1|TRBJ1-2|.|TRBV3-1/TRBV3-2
TGTGCCAGCAGCCAACCAGGGGGCATTATCTACACCTTC
CASSQPGGIIYTF
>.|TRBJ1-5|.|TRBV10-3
TGTGCCATCAGTGAGTCAGAGAGAAGCCAGCCCCAGCATTTT
CAISESERSQPQHF
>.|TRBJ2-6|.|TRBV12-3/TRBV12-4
TGTGCCAGCAGGGGGACGGCCAACGTCCTGACTTTC
CASRGTANVLTF
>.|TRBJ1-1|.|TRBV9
TGTGCCAGCAGCGTAGGGGTTAGGATCACTGAAGCTTTCTTT
CASSVGVRITEAFF
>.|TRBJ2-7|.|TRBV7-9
TGTGCCAGCAGCTTGGGCAGCACCTACGAGCAGTACTTC
CASSLGSTYEQYF
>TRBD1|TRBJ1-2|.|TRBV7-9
TGTGCCAGCAGCACCTGGGGGACAGAATATCTTAACTATGGCTACACCTTC
CASSTWGTEYLNYGYTF
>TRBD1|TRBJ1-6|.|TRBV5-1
TGCGCCAGCAGCCCCATGGGGCAGGGGGATTCACCCCTCCACTTT
CASSPMGQGDSPLHF
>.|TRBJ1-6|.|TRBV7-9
TGTGCCAGCAGCTTAGCCCGGACATCAAATTCACCCCTCCACTTT
CASSLARTSNSPLHF
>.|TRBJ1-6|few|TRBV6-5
TGTGCCAGTAAACCCAACGGGCATGATTCACCCCTCCACTTT
CASKPNGHDSPLHF
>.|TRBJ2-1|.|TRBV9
TGTGCCAGCAGCTTAGCGGTGAACAATGAGCAGTTCTTC
CASSLAVNNEQFF
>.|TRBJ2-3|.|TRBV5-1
TGCGCCAGCCTCCGTGGAGGGAGCACAGATACGCAGTATTTT
CASLRGGSTDTQYF
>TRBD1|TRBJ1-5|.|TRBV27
TGTGCCAGCAGCAGGGGGAAAAATCAGCCCCAGCATTTT
CASSRGKNQPQHF
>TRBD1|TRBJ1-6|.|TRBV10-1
TGCGCCAGCAGTGAGACAGGGGGCCGGAATTCACCCCTCCACTTT
CASSETGGRNSPLHF
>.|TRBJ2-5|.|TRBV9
TGTGCCAGCAGCGTCAGGAGTCAAGAGACCCAGTACTTC
CASSVRSQETQYF
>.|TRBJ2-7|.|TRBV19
TGTGCCAGTAGTTCCTTTCGGACGGTTAGGGCCTACGAGCAGTACTTC
CASSSFRTVRAYEQYF
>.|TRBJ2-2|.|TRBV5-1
TGCGCCAGCAGCGCCGTGGCAGGGCCACGAACCGGGGAGCTGTTTTTT
CASSAVAGPRTGELFF
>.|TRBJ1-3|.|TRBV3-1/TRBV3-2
TGTGCCAGCAGCCAAATGGTCGGCTCTGGAAACACCATATATTTT
CASSQMVGSGNTIYF
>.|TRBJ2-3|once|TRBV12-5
TGTGCTAGTGGTTTGTTGACAGTCGGGGCAGATACGCAGTATTTT
CASGLLTVGADTQYF
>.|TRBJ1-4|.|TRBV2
TGTGCCAGCAGTGAGCAGGGTCATGGCGAAAAACTGTTTTTT
CASSEQGHGEKLFF
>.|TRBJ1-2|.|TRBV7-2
TGTGCCAGCAGCTTAGAGCGAAGAGGGGGCTACACCTTC
CASSLERRGGYTF
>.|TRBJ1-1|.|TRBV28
TGTGCCAGCAGTTTCCCAGACCTGAACACTGAAGCTTTCTTT
CASSFPDLNTEAFF
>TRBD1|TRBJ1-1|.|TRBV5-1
TGCGCCAGCAGACCTTCCGGGACAGGGGGCTGTTTCTTT
CASRPSGTGGCFF
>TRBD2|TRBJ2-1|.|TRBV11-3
TGTGCCAGCAGCTTAGGGGTGGGGGACTATCGACAGCAGTTCTTC
CASSLGVGDYRQQFF
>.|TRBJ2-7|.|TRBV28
TGTGCCAGCAGTTCACAGGACAGGAGGGACTACGAGCAGTACTTC
CASSSQDRRDYEQYF
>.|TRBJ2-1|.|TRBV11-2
TGTGCCAGCAGCTTAGACATCAATGAGCAGTTCTTC
CASSLDINEQFF
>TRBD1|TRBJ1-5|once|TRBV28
TGTGCCAGCAGTACCCGACAGGGAGGTCAGCCCCAGCATTTT
CASSTRQGGQPQHF
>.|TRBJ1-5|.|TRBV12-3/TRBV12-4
TGTGCCAGCAGACCGCAGGGAGATCAGCCCCAGCATTTT
CASRPQGDQPQHF
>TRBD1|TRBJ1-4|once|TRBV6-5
TGTGCCAGCAGACTCGACAGGGTGAAGGAAAAACTGTTTTTT
CASRLDRVKEKLFF
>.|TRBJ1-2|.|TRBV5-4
TGTGCCAGCAGCTTACAGCAGCGCTTGGGCTACACCTTC
CASSLQQRLGYTF